This paragraph covers one TCR beta chain sequence. A read error may produce the germline difference seen at one junction end. This sample's RNA came from whole unsorted tissue. Newly diagnosed lung cancer patients had thoracic surgery in China, August–late 2014, without prior chemotherapy. These data originate in a study of tumor and adjacent non-tumor tissue in lung cancer. CDR1 and CDR2 (germline): MNHNS, SASEGT. This CDR3 region has 15 residues. TCRbeta libraries were built with three rounds of nested PCR, modified from ARM-PCR. Each CDR3 protein is one row after TCRdb ran MiXCR on the multiplex PCR reads. This sample has 120,000 or so distinct CDR3 sequences, with around three fifths found just once.

This clonotype originated in a man aged 25 to 45 with non-small cell lung cancer. Material: lung tumor tissue. The chain joins TRBV6-1 to TRBJ2-5; perhaps TRBD2 as D (6 bases). CDR3 DNA sequence: TGTGCCAGCAGTCTAGAGGTAGCGGCCACGGAGACCCAATACTTC. Translation: CASSLEVAATETQYF.